This T cell receptor (beta chain) was captured by sequencing in a study of blood T cell repertoires in COVID-19. Study overall: Nucleic acid was either cDNA or gDNA, and it came from T cells, B-cell-depleted T cells, or PBMCs.

Enrollees, 18 to 89 years old, lived in roughly 24 US areas. Cohorts were based on clinical histories the participants reported. The CDR3 totals 17 residues. Germline V gene sequence: CDR1 SGHTA, CDR2 FQGNSA. Trimming pared 4 bases from V and 4 bases from J, leaving 22 bases between. The authors' processing: Quantification of nucleated cells was approximated via reference gene primer amplification. Sequencing was performed with immunoSEQ multiplex PCR; in TCRdb, only in-frame clones are kept and a portion is missing. The D gene and trimming were derived from the DNA, and the V and J assignments and clone size from that table. The sample lists fewer than 200,000 clones; around 88% were seen once.

This chain links TRBV7-2 with TRBJ1-2; D may be TRBD1 (6 bases). Input material: PBMCs or T cells enriched from blood (not recorded which). This TCR was recovered from a woman in her forties or fifties in a cohort exposed to, infected with or recovered from COVID-19 (not recorded which). The CDR3 DNA follows: TGTGCCAGCAGCTCCGGAACCCCAGGGGCAGGGTCCTATGGCTACACCTTC. Protein sequence: CASSSGTPGAGSYGYTF.